These 10 T cell receptor beta chains came from one sample sequenced in a study of shared clonotypes between healthy human individuals. Sequencing was performed with immunoSEQ multiplex PCR; in TCRdb, only in-frame clones are kept and a portion is missing. The table has about half a million clones, 79% seen once. The sample comprised PBMCs. These receptors were obtained from a woman between 40 and 55 years old in good health. Some clones in this sample may be carry-over from other donors' samples.

The gene calls are TRBV6-6 and TRBJ1-5; D is undetermined. The CDR3 sequence is 13 residues long. The germline CDR1 and CDR2 sequences are MNHNY and SVGAGI (reference sequence). V gave up 5 bases and J gave up 9 bases, with 14 bases separating them. CDR3 in DNA: TGTGCCAGCAGTGGACTAGCTTATCGGCCCCAGCATTTT. Its protein is CASSGLAYRPQHF.

The chain employs TRBV19 and TRBJ2-1; D may match TRBD1 or TRBD2 (5 bases each). The CDR3 sequence is 15 residues long. The germline V and J ends were trimmed by 5 bases and 1 base, with 12 bases remaining between them. Germline CDR1 and CDR2: LNHDA and SQIVND (reference sequence). CDR3 DNA sequence: TGTGCCAGTAGTTCTAGTGGGGGATCCTACAATGAGCAGTTCTTC. It translates to CASSSSGGSYNEQFF.

With respect to this clone: The CDR3 end shows no conserved phenylalanine or tryptophan, and so a read error is likely. CDR3 loop: CASGDREGYGYTS. DNA of the CDR3: TGTGCCAGCGGGGACAGGGAGGGCTATGGCTACACCTCC. The rearrangement uses TRBV2 and TRBJ1-2; TRBD1 aligns across 9 bases. Germline assignment: CDR1 SNHLY and CDR2 FYNNEI. J gave up 4 bases and V 8 bases, and 5 bases lay outside the gene matches. The CDR3 extends over 13 amino acids.

The V and J genes are TRBV2 and TRBJ1-5, with D possibly being TRBD1 (5 bases). The CDR3 is made up of 15 amino acids. CDR1 is SNHLY, CDR2 FYNNEI, per germline. Trimming removed 3 bases at V and 7 bases at J, with 16 bases between. The CDR3 is CASSEGWAGRQPQHF. CDR3 in DNA: TGTGCCAGCAGTGAGGGGTGGGCAGGGCGGCAGCCCCAGCATTTT.

The chain uses TRBV11-2 and TRBJ2-1; D unclear. Germline V gene sequence: CDR1 SGHAT, CDR2 FQNNGV. This CDR3 contains 15 residues. Trimming removed 5 bases from V and 3 bases from J, with 14 bases in between. The CDR3 region is CASSPLTSNYNEQFF. DNA of the CDR3: TGTGCCAGCAGCCCCCTAACCTCAAACTACAATGAGCAGTTCTTC.

This clone was observed once. The chain is built from TRBV10-1 and TRBJ2-5; possibly TRBD2 for D (5 bases). CDR1 and CDR2 from the germline V gene are WNHNN and SYGVQD (reference sequence). Trimming left V 8 bases short and J 8 bases short, with 18 bases between. This CDR3 is built from 13 residues. The DNA of the CDR3 is TGCGCCAGCGGCCAGACTAATGAGAAAACCCAGTACTTC. This gives the protein CASGQTNEKTQYF.

This clone has just a few counts. This chain connects TRBV30 to TRBJ1-1, with 7 bases fitting TRBD1. This CDR3 has 16 amino acids. CDR1 is GTSNPN and CDR2 is SVGIG in the germline V gene (reference sequence). V trimming: 2 bases; J trimming: 4 bases; junction bases outside the gene matches: 13. This CDR3 reads CAWSPSTRGYSTEAFF. CDR3 nucleotide sequence: TGTGCCTGGAGTCCCTCCACCAGGGGGTACAGCACTGAAGCTTTCTTT.

The V and J genes are TRBV6-5 and TRBJ1-2; 8 bases are shared with TRBD1. Germline values: CDR1 MNHEY, CDR2 SVGAGI. This CDR3 region has 14 residues. V lost 4 bases, J lost 5 bases, and 6 bases stayed unmatched. CDR3 sequence (DNA): TGTGCCAGCAGTTCGGGGACAGGCCTGTATGGCTACACCTTC. Translation: CASSSGTGLYGYTF.

J is TRBJ2-3 and V is TRBV2; 9 bases align to TRBD2. The J segment lost 0 bases and the V segment lost 2 bases, leaving 6 bases of the junction unmatched. The CDR3 contains 17 residues. CDR1 is SNHLY, CDR2 FYNNEI, per germline. The CDR3 loop reads CASSELAGRLSTDTQYF. The CDR3 region has the DNA TGTGCCAGCAGTGAACTAGCGGGACGACTAAGCACAGATACGCAGTATTTT. The full variable domain, completed using reference TRBV2 and TRBJ2-3, is EPEVTQTPSHQVTQMGQEVILRCVPISNHLYFYWYRQILGQKVEFLVSFYNNEISEKSEIFDDQFSVERPDGSNFTLKIRSTKLEDSAMYFCASSELAGRLSTDTQYFGPGTRLTVL.

The rearrangement uses TRBV30 and TRBJ1-1; no definite D call. V lost 4 bases to trimming and J lost 3 bases, with 12 bases between them. The CDR3 covers 13 residues. Germline V gene sequence: CDR1 GTSNPN, CDR2 SVGIG (reference sequence). CDR3 nucleotides: TGTGCCTGGATGATCTTAGCGGACACTGAAGCTTTCTTT. Amino acid sequence: CAWMILADTEAFF.